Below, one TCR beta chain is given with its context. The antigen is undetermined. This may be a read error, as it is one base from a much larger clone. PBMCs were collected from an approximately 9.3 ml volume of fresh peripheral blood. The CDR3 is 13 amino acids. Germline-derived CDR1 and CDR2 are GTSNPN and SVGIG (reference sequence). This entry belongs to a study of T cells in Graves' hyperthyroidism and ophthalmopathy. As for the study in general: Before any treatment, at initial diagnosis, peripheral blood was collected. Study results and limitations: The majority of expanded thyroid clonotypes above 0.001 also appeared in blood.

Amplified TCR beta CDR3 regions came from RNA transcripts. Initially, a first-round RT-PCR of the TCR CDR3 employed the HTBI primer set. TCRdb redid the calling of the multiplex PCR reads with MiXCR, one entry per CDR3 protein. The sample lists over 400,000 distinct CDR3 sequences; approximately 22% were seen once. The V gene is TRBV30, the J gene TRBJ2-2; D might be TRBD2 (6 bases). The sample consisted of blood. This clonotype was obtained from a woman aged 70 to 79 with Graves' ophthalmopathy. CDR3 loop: CAWKQVNTGGLFF. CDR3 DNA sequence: TGTGCCTGGAAGCAGGTCAACACCGGGGGGCTGTTTTTT.